This TCR beta chain was sequenced in a study of blood T cell repertoires in COVID-19. At the level of the study: COVID-19 samples collected from the United States, Italy and Spain covered acute and convalescent phases.

Per the germline V gene, CDR1 is DFQATT and CDR2 is SNEGSKA (reference sequence). V lost 5 bases to trimming and J lost 5 bases, with 19 bases between them. This CDR3 spans 14 amino acids. Original data processing: Estimates of nucleated cell counts were drawn from the amplification of reference gene primers. The protocol was immunoSEQ multiplex PCR, while the TCRdb copy is restricted to in-frame clones and leaves out a portion. Clonal size and the V and J genes are those of that table, whereas D and trimming came from the DNA. The sample has about 320,000 clones, more than 75% seen once. The sequence was collected from a woman in her fifties or sixties with acute or convalescent COVID-19. Sequencing input: peripheral blood. The gene calls are TRBV20-1 and TRBJ2-7, with D perhaps matching TRBD2 (6 bases). CDR3 DNA: TGCAGTGCTCGTGCGGCGGGACGGCTGGACGAGCAGTACTTC. Protein product: CSARAAGRLDEQYF.